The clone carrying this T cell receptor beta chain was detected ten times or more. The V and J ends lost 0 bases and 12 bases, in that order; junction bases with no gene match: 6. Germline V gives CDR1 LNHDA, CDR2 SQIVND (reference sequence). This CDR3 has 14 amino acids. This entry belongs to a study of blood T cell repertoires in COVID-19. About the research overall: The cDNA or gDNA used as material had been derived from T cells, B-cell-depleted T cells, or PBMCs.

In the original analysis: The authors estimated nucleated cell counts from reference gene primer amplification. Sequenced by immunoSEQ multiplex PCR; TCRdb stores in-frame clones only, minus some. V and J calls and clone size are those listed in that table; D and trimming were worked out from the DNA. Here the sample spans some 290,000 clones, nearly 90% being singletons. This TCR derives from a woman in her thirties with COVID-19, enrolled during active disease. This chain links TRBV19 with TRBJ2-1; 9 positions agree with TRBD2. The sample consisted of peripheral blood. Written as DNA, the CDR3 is TGTGCCAGTAGTATAGAGCGGGGGGGCAGTTGGCAGTTCTTC. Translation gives CASSIERGGSWQFF. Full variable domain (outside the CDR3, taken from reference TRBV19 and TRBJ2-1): DGGITQSPKYLFRKEGQNVTLSCEQNLNHDAMYWYRQDPGQGLRLIYYSQIVNDFQKGDIAEGYSVSREKKESFPLTVTSAQKNPTAFYLCASSIERGGSWQFFGPGTRLTVL.